This record covers a single TCR beta chain. Which antigen it targets is not known. No base quality information exists; no much larger clone differs at one position. A total of around 38 patients with non-small-cell lung cancer that had been surgically resected, each with specimens from both a primary tumor and a brain metastasis, made up the cohort. These data originate in a study of brain metastases from non-small cell lung cancer (dated by TCRdb to the late 2010s). Broadly, across the study: The study profiled the immune microenvironment of paired resected primary tumors and brain metastases from non-small-cell lung cancer patients.

CDR1 and CDR2 (SGDLS, YYNGEE) derive from the germline V gene. The CDR3 has 14 amino acids, counting the end cysteine and phenylalanine. The read is trimmed to its CDR3 DNA, 42 bases read in frame from base 1. Here V drops 3 bases and J drops 5 bases, and the junction holds 7 bases not matched to any gene. The library was built by means of the immunoSEQ multiplex PCR assay. T-cell receptor beta chain repertoire sequencing was carried out together with a 770-gene immune expression panel. The source is immuneACCESS, and TCRdb retained only in-frame sequences with V and J called. Part of the clones is not carried over; for the studies checked, unresolved V genes explain less than half of this, and the remainder is unexplained. The sample table records roughly 1,400 clones; roughly 76% of these occur just once. Approximately 9.5% of the sample rests with the top ten.

The receptor chain draws on TRBV9 and TRBJ1-2; TRBD1 fits 7 bases in the junction. The specimen sequenced was tumor-adjacent normal tissue. The receptor's source is a donor aged 40 or over with non-small cell lung cancer. Read as DNA, the sequence is TGTGCCAGCAGCGCCCCAGGGACAGAATATGGCTACACCTTC. It translates to CASSAPGTEYGYTF. Reference TRBV9 and TRBJ1-2 proteins supply the regions before and after the CDR3; the full variable domain is: DSGVTQTPKHLITATGQRVTLRCSPRSGDLSVYWYQQSLDQGLQFLIQYYNGEERAKGNILERFSAQQFPDLHSELNLSSLELGDSALYFCASSAPGTEYGYTFGSGTRLTVV.